A single sample is the source of the 3 T cell receptor beta chains below, sequenced in a study of T cells after yellow fever vaccination. TCRdb called the 5' RACE reads again in MiXCR, with one record for every CDR3 protein. The sample has about 350,000 distinct CDR3 sequences; roughly 8.3% are singletons. The material sequenced was PBMCs, taken approximately 47 days after the first yellow fever vaccination. Every receptor here comes from a man aged 18 to 29 who received the YFV17D yellow fever vaccine.

The chain is built from TRBV5-1 and TRBJ2-5, with TRBD2 matching over 11 bases. V gave up 3 bases and J gave up 0 bases; unmatched junction bases: 7. Germline CDR1 is SGHRS and CDR2 is YFSETQ. This CDR3 is built from 17 residues. CDR3 sequence reads: CASSWRLAGSDQETQYF. As DNA, the CDR3 is TGCGCCAGCAGCTGGCGACTAGCGGGATCCGACCAAGAGACCCAGTACTTC.

This clonotype appeared a few times. V is TRBV24-1 and J is TRBJ2-3, with D maybe TRBD2 (5 bases). V dropped 3 bases and J dropped 2 bases, with 8 bases sitting between them. The V gene's germline CDR1 is KGHDR and CDR2 SFDVKD. The CDR3 totals 14 residues. CDR3 protein: CATSDRGHTDTQYF. DNA for the CDR3: TGTGCCACCAGTGATCGAGGGCACACAGATACGCAGTATTTT.

The chain recombines TRBV12-3 or TRBV12-4 with TRBJ2-5; 8 positions match TRBD2. J was trimmed by 2 bases and V by 7 bases; bases with no gene match: 9. This CDR3 has 15 residues. Here the CDR3 reads CASTVFSGEQETQYF. CDR3 DNA sequence: TGTGCCAGCACGGTTTTTAGCGGGGAGCAAGAGACCCAGTACTTC.